The 25 T cell receptor beta chains reported below all come from one sample, sequenced in a study of T cells after yellow fever vaccination. Via MiXCR, TCRdb re-called the 5' RACE reads, giving one row per CDR3 protein. This table holds 400,000 to 650,000 distinct CDR3 sequences, about a fifth found once. The input for sequencing was PBMCs, taken less than 25 days after the first yellow fever vaccination. Receptor source: a man aged 18 to 29 who received the YFV17D yellow fever vaccine.

The rearrangement links TRBV6-6 to TRBJ1-1, with D possibly TRBD1 on 6 matching bases. Germline assignment: CDR1 MNHNY and CDR2 SVGAGI (reference sequence). V lost 4 bases and J lost 11, with 14 bases in between. The CDR3 is 12 residues long. CDR3 nucleotides: TGTGCCAGCAGTTCGCAGACAGGTCAGGCTTTCTTT. Translation gives CASSSQTGQAFF.

The V and J genes are TRBV4-1 and TRBJ2-4; D possibly corresponds to TRBD2 (6 bases). Per germline, CDR1 MGHRA and CDR2 YSYEKL. Trimming left V 0 bases short and J 2 bases short, with 11 bases between. The CDR3 extends over 16 amino acids. The CDR3 sequence: CASSQDRRVSKNIQYF. CDR3 DNA sequence: TGCGCCAGCAGCCAAGATAGGAGGGTGTCCAAAAACATTCAGTACTTC.

This clonotype was picked up a small number of times. The chain couples TRBV12-3 or TRBV12-4 to TRBJ1-5, with D perhaps matching TRBD1 (6 bases). The CDR3 spans 15 residues. Trimming removed 6 bases from V and 2 bases from J, with 14 bases in between. CDR3 amino acids: CASSTRGAGNQPQHF. DNA of the CDR3: TGTGCCAGCAGCACCCGGGGGGCTGGCAATCAGCCCCAGCATTTT.

The rearrangement uses TRBV24-1 and TRBJ2-1; D might be TRBD1 or TRBD2, each matching 5 bases. The CDR3 is made up of 19 amino acids. Germline loops: CDR1 KGHDR, CDR2 SFDVKD. Trimming took 4 bases from V and 0 from J, leaving 21 bases between them. As DNA, the CDR3 is TGTGCCACCAGTGAGTCGAAAAACCGGGACCGGAGCTCCTACAATGAGCAGTTCTTC. It codes for CATSESKNRDRSSYNEQFF.

This clonotype was picked up one time. V gene TRBV7-3 combines with J gene TRBJ2-1, with D uncertain. CDR1 is SGHTA, CDR2 FQGTGA, per germline. CDR3 length: 16 amino acids. V lost 5 bases, J lost 0 bases, and 14 bases lay in between. CDR3 coding DNA: TGTGCCAGCAGCCCCAACACACAGTCCTCCTACAATGAGCAGTTCTTC. Amino acid sequence: CASSPNTQSSYNEQFF.

In this sample, this clonotype turned up a few times. V usage is TRBV19 and J usage is TRBJ2-2; 9 bases match TRBD1. The CDR3 has 17 amino acids. Germline V CDR1 and CDR2: LNHDA, SQIVND (reference sequence). Trimming at V came to 3 bases and at J to 6 bases, leaving 11 bases not matched to a gene. CDR3 coding DNA: TGTGCCAGTAGTATCTTACCGGGACAGGGCGGTTCCGGGGAGCTGTTTTTT. This sequence encodes CASSILPGQGGSGELFF.

This clonotype has a handful of counts. The chain employs TRBV29-1 and TRBJ1-1; D might be TRBD1 (5 bases). Per the germline V gene, CDR1 is SQVTM and CDR2 is ANQGSEA. The CDR3 length is 13 residues. V was cut by 1 base and J by 7 bases, with 13 bases left in between. The CDR3 DNA reads TGCAGCGTTGAAGGTATCGGGACCTATGAAGCTTTCTTT. Translation gives CSVEGIGTYEAFF.

The chain recombines TRBV14 with TRBJ2-5, with 7 bases matching TRBD2. Trimming took 4 bases from V and 4 from J; bases not matched to a gene: 12. The CDR3 has 16 amino acids. In germline, CDR1 is SGHDN, CDR2 FVKESK. The CDR3 DNA sequence: TGTGCCAGCAGCCGTACCCGTATGGCGGGGGTAGAGACCCAGTACTTC. Protein: CASSRTRMAGVETQYF.

This clonotype was observed a handful of times. The chain has TRBV7-6 and TRBJ1-2, with TRBD1 matching 10 bases. Germline V lookup: CDR1 SGHVS, CDR2 FNYEAQ. The CDR3 covers 16 residues. J lost 1 base, V lost 4 bases, and 6 bases had no gene match. CDR3 sequence reads: CASSSTDRGDNYGYTF. The CDR3 DNA sequence: TGTGCCAGCAGCTCAACGGACAGGGGGGATAACTATGGCTACACCTTC.

This clonotype was seen more than once but under ten times. The rearrangement uses TRBV27 and TRBJ2-1, with TRBD2 identical over 7 bases. Germline-derived CDR1 and CDR2 are MNHEY and SMNVEV (reference sequence). V was clipped by 7 bases and J by 6 bases; unmatched bases: 9. This CDR3 spans 14 amino acids. The CDR3 DNA sequence: TGTGCCAGCATGCGGGGGTTTGTTGGCAATGAGCAGTTCTTC. Translating it yields CASMRGFVGNEQFF.

This clonotype was recorded a few times. This chain connects TRBV24-1 to TRBJ2-1, with D perhaps matching TRBD2 (5 bases). Germline lookup yields CDR1 KGHDR and CDR2 SFDVKD. This CDR3 region has 18 residues. The V end lost 5 bases, the J end lost 1 base, and 20 bases lay between the germline ends. For the CDR3, the DNA is TGTGCCACCAGTGCCTCTGGGGAGATCGATGGGTCCTACAATGAGCAGTTCTTC. Its protein product is CATSASGEIDGSYNEQFF.

The rearrangement joins TRBV10-3 to TRBJ2-7; D remains unclear. The CDR3 has 13 residues. V lost 3 bases and J 0 bases, leaving 6 bases between the germline ends. Looked up from germline, CDR1 is ENHRY and CDR2 is SYGVKD. The CDR3 DNA sequence: TGTGCCATCAGTGATGTAAACTCCTACGAGCAGTACGTC. Encoded protein: CAISDVNSYEQYV.

This clonotype was picked up a small number of times. The rearrangement links TRBV19 to TRBJ1-1; TRBD1 matches at 7 bases. This CDR3 spans 14 amino acids. V dropped 4 bases and J dropped 1; count of bases not matched to a gene: 3. Looked up from germline, CDR1 is LNHDA and CDR2 is SQIVND (reference sequence). DNA of the CDR3: TGTGCCAGTAGTAGAAAGGGGGCGAACACTGAAGCTTTCTTT. As protein: CASSRKGANTEAFF. The full variable domain, in which reference TRBV19 and TRBJ1-1 provide the parts outside the CDR3, is DGGITQSPKYLFRKEGQNVTLSCEQNLNHDAMYWYRQDPGQGLRLIYYSQIVNDFQKGDIAEGYSVSREKKESFPLTVTSAQKNPTAFYLCASSRKGANTEAFFGQGTRLTVV.

The genes are TRBV5-6 and TRBJ1-1; tentative D call: TRBD1 (6 bases). The CDR3 runs 15 residues. The germline V gene encodes CDR1 SGHDT and CDR2 YYEEEE. V was shortened by 4 bases and J by 5 bases, with 18 bases between the two germline ends. CDR3 protein: CASSIWWDMGTEAFF. DNA for the CDR3: TGTGCCAGCAGCATATGGTGGGACATGGGGACTGAAGCTTTCTTT.

V usage is TRBV29-1 and J usage is TRBJ2-2; D is uncertain. Germline V gene sequence: CDR1 SQVTM, CDR2 ANQGSEA. Trimming stripped 3 bases from V and 1 base from J, with 6 bases between. The CDR3 has 13 amino acids. The CDR3: CSVETGNTGELFF. The CDR3 DNA is TGCAGCGTTGAGACGGGGAACACCGGGGAGCTGTTTTTT.

The chain carries TRBV4-3 and TRBJ2-2; D not resolved. The CDR3 loop spans 13 amino acids. Trimming took off 1 base at V and 6 bases at J, with 6 bases between the two ends. Germline values: CDR1 LGHNA, CDR2 YSLEER. The CDR3 coding sequence is TGCGCCAGCAGCCAAGGGCGTCCCGGGGAGCTGTTTTTT. Its translation: CASSQGRPGELFF.

This chain connects TRBV10-3 to TRBJ2-5; 12 nucleotides align to TRBD1. The CDR3 totals 16 residues. The trim removed 4 bases at V and 2 bases at J, leaving 5 bases unmatched. The germline CDR1 and CDR2 sequences are ENHRY and SYGVKD. In nucleotides, the CDR3 is TGTGCCATCAGTGGACCGGGACAGGGGGCTCAAGAGACCCAGTACTTC. Protein product: CAISGPGQGAQETQYF.

The chain recombines TRBV5-4 with TRBJ1-2; 7 bases fit TRBD1. Per germline, CDR1 SGHNT and CDR2 YYREEE (reference sequence). The CDR3 totals 15 residues. Trimming removed 4 bases from V and 5 bases from J; junction bases left unmatched: 11. CDR3 nucleotides: TGTGCCAGCAGCCTTCGGGACAGAATTCCTTATGGCTACACCTTC. Its translation: CASSLRDRIPYGYTF. Drawing the rest from reference TRBV5-4 and TRBJ1-2, the complete variable domain is ETGVTQSPTHLIKTRGQQVTLRCSSQSGHNTVSWYQQALGQGPQFIFQYYREEENGRGNFPPRFSGLQFPNYSSELNVNALELDDSALYLCASSLRDRIPYGYTFGSGTRLTVV.

The V and J genes are TRBV11-3 and TRBJ2-3, with TRBD2 identical over 8 bases. The CDR3 is 14 residues long. The junction had 6 bases not matched to a gene; V was cut back by 5 bases and J by 5 bases. Germline CDR1 and CDR2: SGHNT and YENEEA. The CDR3 sequence: CASSDGGGGDTQYF. The DNA for the CDR3 is TGTGCCAGCAGCGACGGGGGGGGAGGAGATACGCAGTATTTT.

This clonotype was recorded at least ten times. The chain employs TRBV5-1 and TRBJ1-2; D unclear. The CDR3 is 17 amino acids. Germline V gene lookup returns CDR1 SGHRS and CDR2 YFSETQ. V lost 3 bases to trimming and J lost 4 bases, with 22 bases between them. The CDR3 DNA reads TGCGCCAGCAGCTCAAGACGGAGCCCCCTTCGTAGCTATGGCTACACCTTC. The encoded protein is CASSSRRSPLRSYGYTF.

The CDR3 coding sequence is TGTGCCAGCAGTTTTTGGGGGCGAGGGAACACTGAAGCTTTCTTT. It specifies CASSFWGRGNTEAFF. The chain employs TRBV12-3 or TRBV12-4 and TRBJ1-1; D perhaps matches TRBD1 (6 bases). CDR3 size: 15 residues. With 3 bases removed from V and 1 base from J, the gap between germline ends came to 12 bases.

As for this clonotype: Since no conserved phenylalanine or tryptophan closes the CDR3, a read error is the likely cause. V is TRBV20-1 and J is TRBJ2-5; D uncertain. Deletions cut 0 bases from V and 5 bases from J, with 22 bases between. The V gene's germline CDR1 is DFQATT and CDR2 SNEGSKA (reference sequence). This CDR3 contains 17 residues. In nucleotides, the CDR3 is TGCAGTGCTAGAGACGACCTCGGAAGGACGTACCTTGAGACCCAGTACCTC. This translates into CSARDDLGRTYLETQYL.

The V and J genes are TRBV7-3 and TRBJ2-5, with D perhaps matching TRBD2 (7 bases). Trimming stripped 3 bases from V and 5 bases from J, with 10 bases between. Germline assignment: CDR1 SGHTA and CDR2 FQGTGA. The CDR3 is 13 residues long. CDR3 protein: CASSLGGHETQYF. Written as DNA, the CDR3 is TGTGCCAGCAGCTTGGGGGGGCACGAGACCCAGTACTTC.

The CDR3 DNA reads as TGTGCCAGCAGCTTGTCACCGAACTATAATTCACCCCTCCACTTT. Translated: CASSLSPNYNSPLHF. The V gene is TRBV5-6, the J gene TRBJ1-6; D is unclear. V dropped 1 base and J dropped 3 bases, with 8 bases sitting between them. CDR3 length: 15 residues. Looked up from germline, CDR1 is SGHDT and CDR2 is YYEEEE.

In this sample, this clonotype turned up a few times. The chain has TRBV7-2 and TRBJ2-3; 8 bases are shared with TRBD1. With V trimmed by 1 base and J by 12 bases, 12 bases remained unmatched. There are 15 residues in the CDR3. Germline V gene sequence: CDR1 SGHTA, CDR2 FQGNSA. This CDR3 is CASSLEGPGGSSQYF. The CDR3, as DNA: TGTGCCAGCAGCTTAGAAGGGCCAGGGGGCTCTTCTCAGTATTTT.